The following is a TCR beta chain sequence with its context. This clone appeared once. This clone's antigen is unknown. No much larger clone exists at a distance of one base, and base qualities are not known. Patients with a history of autoimmune disease or receiving systemic immunosuppression were excluded from the trial. Peripheral blood for TCR sequencing was drawn from every dose cohort at baseline, at cycle 4 day 1 and at cycle 7 day 1. Samples came from an open-label, multicenter, first-in-human phase I dose-escalation trial of ivuxolimab. Adults with locally advanced or metastatic melanoma, renal cell carcinoma, hepatocellular carcinoma or head and neck squamous cell carcinoma were enrolled in the trial. Before TCR sequencing, CD4+ T cells and CD8+ T cells were sorted from peripheral blood as separate populations. This sample is drawn from a study of OX40 agonist ivuxolimab in advanced cancers. Turning to the overall study: Ivuxolimab was an agonistic, fully human IgG2 monoclonal antibody directed against OX40 (CD134), a costimulatory receptor. The point of sequencing TCRbeta in the periphery was to test whether ivuxolimab changed TCR sequence diversity and drove clonal T-cell expansion. Partial responses occurred in three dose-escalation patients: two with cutaneous melanoma and one with hepatocellular carcinoma. The monotherapy dose-escalation portion (N = 52 patients) of the phase I ivuxolimab trial is reported in the paper. Among the roughly 52 dose-escalation patients, some 20 had hepatocellular carcinoma, 15 or so melanoma, 9 renal cell carcinoma and 9 head and neck cancer. Patients were allowed to have had prior anti-PD-1, anti-PD-L1 or anti-CTLA-4 therapy, and 30% to 40% of the dose-escalation patients had previously received checkpoint inhibitors. In the dose-escalation cohort, over 65% of patients were male, and the mean age was approximately 55 years, with a range of roughly 20 to 80. Intravenous ivuxolimab was administered to patients every 2 weeks at six dose levels: 0.01, 0.1, 0.3, 1.5, 3 and 10 mg/kg.

Cut back by 7 bases and 1 base, the V and J ends lie 16 bases apart. CDR1 SGHRS and CDR2 YFSETQ were looked up in the germline V gene. The CDR3 runs 15 amino acids, cysteine and phenylalanine included. The DNA shown is the 45-base CDR3, in frame from base 1. Genomic DNA was isolated from the sorted cells so that the TCRbeta CDR3 region could be sequenced. TCRbeta CDR3 regions were sequenced using the immunoSEQ Assay. The clones in this table, taken by TCRdb from immuneACCESS, are in-frame only. Not every clone is retained; where verified, under half of the shortfall comes from an unresolved V gene, and the cause of the rest is unknown. The sample table shows 100,000 to 110,000 clones, and 89% are seen once. The top ten hold roughly 0.15% of the sample. Paper-wide results and their limitations: After ivuxolimab, expanded clones were on average more numerous among CD8+ T cells than among CD4+ T cells. In the 0.1-3.0 mg/kg groups, partial responders had among the lowest normalized peripheral clonal expansion, particularly in CD8+ T cells. Which antigens the clonally expanded peripheral T cells were specific for was not determined. At doses from 0.1 to 3.0 mg/kg, clonal expansion was seen in both CD4+ and CD8+ blood T cells between baseline and week 6. Low levels of normalized T-cell clonal expansion were also seen in some patients who did not respond.

This TCR came from an adult with an advanced solid tumor such as melanoma, head and neck, liver or kidney cancer. Rearrangement joined TRBV5-1 to TRBJ2-3; D gene: possibly TRBD1, on 6 matching bases. Sequenced here: CD4+ or CD8+ T cells sorted from blood, sampled in a trial of the OX40 agonist ivuxolimab. The CDR3 in this case is CASALGGGGTDTQYF. The sequenced DNA: TGCGCCAGCGCCTTAGGGGGTGGAGGCACAGATACGCAGTATTTT.